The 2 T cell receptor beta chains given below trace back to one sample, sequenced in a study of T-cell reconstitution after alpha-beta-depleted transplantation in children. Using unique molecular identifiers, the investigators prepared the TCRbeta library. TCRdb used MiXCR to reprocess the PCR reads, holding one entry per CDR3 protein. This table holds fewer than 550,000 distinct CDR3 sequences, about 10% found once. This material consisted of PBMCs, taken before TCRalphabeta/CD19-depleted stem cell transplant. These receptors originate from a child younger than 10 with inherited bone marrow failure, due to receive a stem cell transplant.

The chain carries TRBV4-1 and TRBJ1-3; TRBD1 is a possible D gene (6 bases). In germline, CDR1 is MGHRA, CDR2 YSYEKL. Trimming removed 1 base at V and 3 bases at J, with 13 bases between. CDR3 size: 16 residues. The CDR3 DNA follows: TGCGCCAGCAGCCAAGCCGGCACAGGGAATGGAAACACCATATATTTT. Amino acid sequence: CASSQAGTGNGNTIYF.

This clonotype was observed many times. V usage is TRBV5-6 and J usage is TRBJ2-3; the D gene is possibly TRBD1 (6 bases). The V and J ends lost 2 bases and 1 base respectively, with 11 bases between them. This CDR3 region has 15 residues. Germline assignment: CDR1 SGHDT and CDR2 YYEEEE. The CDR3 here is CASSLNRVRTDTQYF. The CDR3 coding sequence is TGTGCCAGCAGCTTAAACAGGGTACGCACAGATACGCAGTATTTT.